The present entry profiles one T cell receptor (beta chain) with its context. This sample was taken from a study of blood T cell repertoires in COVID-19. The Seattle patients, enrolled during active infection, were followed longitudinally. Germline V gives CDR1 MNHNY, CDR2 SVGAGI (reference sequence). V trimming: 6 bases; J trimming: 3 bases; junction bases outside the gene matches: 8. This CDR3 comprises 15 residues. The protocol was immunoSEQ multiplex PCR, while the TCRdb copy is restricted to in-frame clones and leaves out a portion. The data show roughly 410,000 clones, around 91% seen once. The receptor comes from a woman in her thirties or forties with COVID-19, enrolled during active disease. The chain links TRBV6-6 to TRBJ2-7; 10 bases are shared with TRBD1. Sequencing was performed on peripheral blood. Written as DNA, the CDR3 is TGTGCCAGCAGAACGGCGGGACAGGGGCTCTACGAGCAGTACTTC. It is translated as CASRTAGQGLYEQYF.